This is a list of T cell receptor beta chains from one sample in a study of T cells in Graves' hyperthyroidism and ophthalmopathy. A single record per CDR3 protein comes from TCRdb applying MiXCR to the multiplex PCR reads. The sample has 490,000 or so distinct CDR3 sequences, about 16% seen once. Sequencing was performed on blood. The receptor set was obtained from a woman under 40 with Graves' ophthalmopathy. Each CDR3 is given with its conserved first and last residue. Each record gives: CDR3 DNA, CDR3 protein, V gene, D gene, clone size, J gene. A D gene is named only where the DNA matches it firmly. Size is stated for part of the rows, as once, few or many counts, or as a class when the clone is expanded.

TGCGCCAGCAGCTGGGACAGGGTGGTTGAGCAGTACTTC,CASSWDRVVEQYF,TRBV5-1,TRBD1,NA,TRBJ2-7
TGTGCCAGCAGACCTTTAACAGGGGGCACTGAAGCTTTCTTT,CASRPLTGGTEAFF,TRBV12-3/TRBV12-4,TRBD1,many,TRBJ1-1
TGTGCCAGCAGTTTAGCAGGGACAGCGAAGCTCGTCTACGAGCAGTACTTC,CASSLAGTAKLVYEQYF,TRBV27,TRBD1,NA,TRBJ2-7
TGTGCCAGTCGCACCATTCTAGCGGGAGGGGAGACCCAGTACTTC,CASRTILAGGETQYF,TRBV6-2/TRBV6-3,TRBD2,NA,TRBJ2-5
TGTGCCTGGGGACAGGGGAACACCATATATTTT,CAWGQGNTIYF,TRBV30,TRBD1,many,TRBJ1-3
TGCGCCAGCAAGGCGGGAGTTTCCACAGATACGCAGTATTTT,CASKAGVSTDTQYF,TRBV5-1,TRBD2,few,TRBJ2-3
TGTGCCAGCAGTTTTACGGACAGGGTGGGCTACGAGCAGTACTTC,CASSFTDRVGYEQYF,TRBV28,TRBD1,many,TRBJ2-7
TGTGCCAGCAGTTTCGTGGAGATAAATTCACCCCTCCACTTT,CASSFVEINSPLHF,TRBV28,NA,NA,TRBJ1-6
TGTGCCAGCTCACCACTTGAGATGCCTGCTTTCTTT,CASSPLEMPAFF,TRBV18,NA,NA,TRBJ1-1
TGTGCCACCAAAACGGGGTTACCTGAAGCTTTCTTT,CATKTGLPEAFF,TRBV24-1,NA,NA,TRBJ1-1
TGTGCCAGCAGTTTTAATCTAGCGGGAGGGCCCGAGAGCACAGATACGCAGTATTTT,CASSFNLAGGPESTDTQYF,TRBV28,TRBD2,NA,TRBJ2-3
TGTGCCATCAGATCAGGAGGCAATCAGCCCCAGCATTTT,CAIRSGGNQPQHF,TRBV10-3,NA,few,TRBJ1-5
TGTGCCAGCAGCTTAGGGACAGCCCCAAGGTCTTACGAGCAGTACTTC,CASSLGTAPRSYEQYF,TRBV11-2,NA,many,TRBJ2-7
TGCGCCAGCAGCCAAGTTGATATGGGACTAGCGGGAGGCAATGAGCAGTTCTTC,CASSQVDMGLAGGNEQFF,TRBV4-1,TRBD2,NA,TRBJ2-1
TGTGCCAGCAGTGACCCATTTAGCGCTGAAGCTTTCTTT,CASSDPFSAEAFF,TRBV6-4,NA,NA,TRBJ1-1
TGTGCCAGCAGCTTCGACGCAGCAACAGAGACCCAGTACTTC,CASSFDAATETQYF,TRBV28,NA,many,TRBJ2-5
TGTGCCAGCAGTGACCCCGGGACACTCTCCTACGAGCAGTACTTC,CASSDPGTLSYEQYF,TRBV6-1,NA,many,TRBJ2-7
TGTGCTAGTGGAACAGGGGGCGCGAGAGGTAATGAGCAGTTCTTC,CASGTGGARGNEQFF,TRBV12-5,TRBD1,many,TRBJ2-1
TGTGCCAGCAGTCCCCGGGACAGGGGCCGACTAGCGGGAGGTTTGGATGAGCAGTTCTTC,CASSPRDRGRLAGGLDEQFF,TRBV12-3/TRBV12-4,TRBD2,many,TRBJ2-1
TGTGCCAGCAGCCGCCTTGGTCAGGCGGGAGGTGACAATGAGCAGTTCTTC,CASSRLGQAGGDNEQFF,TRBV7-9,TRBD2,NA,TRBJ2-1
TGTGCCAGCAGTTTAAGGGTAATACGGGAGACCCAGTACTTC,CASSLRVIRETQYF,TRBV28,NA,NA,TRBJ2-5
TGTGCCAGCAGCTTGACAGGGGTTGGCAATCAGCCCCAGCATTTT,CASSLTGVGNQPQHF,TRBV2,TRBD1,many,TRBJ1-5
TGTGCCAGTAGTATAAGCTTCGACACTGAAGCTTTCTTT,CASSISFDTEAFF,TRBV19,NA,few,TRBJ1-1
TGTGCCAGCAGGCCGGGACAGGTCTATGGCTACACCTTC,CASRPGQVYGYTF,TRBV28,TRBD1,few,TRBJ1-2
TGTGCCATCAGTGCCGGGTCAGGCCTTAGCAATCAGCCCCGGCATTTT,CAISAGSGLSNQPRHF,TRBV10-3,NA,NA,TRBJ1-5
TGTGCCAGCAGTTTTTCCCTCGGGTCACTCCAAGAGACCCAGTACTTC,CASSFSLGSLQETQYF,TRBV27,NA,many,TRBJ2-5
TGCAGTGCTAGGTGGGCTGGCGGCAGCTCCTACGAGCAGTACTTC,CSARWAGGSSYEQYF,TRBV20-1,NA,many,TRBJ2-7
TGTGCCAGCAGTTACACCCCTCAGGGGGTAAACATTCAGTACTTC,CASSYTPQGVNIQYF,TRBV6-5,TRBD1,NA,TRBJ2-4
TGTGCCAGCAGCCTCGCCCGGGGGTCTGCAGATACGCAGTATTTT,CASSLARGSADTQYF,TRBV7-2,NA,many,TRBJ2-3
TGCGCCAGCTCACCACAAGGAAGCGGGAGCTTTGGGGAGCAGTACTTC,CASSPQGSGSFGEQYF,TRBV18,TRBD2,NA,TRBJ2-7
TGTGCCAGCAGCTTAAAAACTAGCGGGAGGCCTGAGAACACCGGGGAGCTGTTTTTT,CASSLKTSGRPENTGELFF,TRBV7-3,TRBD2,NA,TRBJ2-2
TGCAGTGCTAGCACCGGGAGTAAGACCCAGTACTTC,CSASTGSKTQYF,TRBV20-1,NA,many,TRBJ2-5
TGCGCCAGCAGCCAAGATCTATCCGGTGGAGCAGATACGCAGTATTTT,CASSQDLSGGADTQYF,TRBV4-3,NA,NA,TRBJ2-3
TGTGCCAGTCAAAGCGGGAGTCAGTACGAGCAGTACTTC,CASQSGSQYEQYF,TRBV6-1,TRBD2,NA,TRBJ2-7
TGCGCCAGCAGTACCCTGACAGAGAGGGAGACCCAGTACTTC,CASSTLTERETQYF,TRBV10-2,NA,NA,TRBJ2-5
TGTGCCAGCAGTGCGGGACAGGGGCTATACGAGCAGTACTTC,CASSAGQGLYEQYF,TRBV6-1,TRBD1,few,TRBJ2-7
TGCGCCAGCAGCCAAGAGGGGAGACAGGGGTGGTCGGATACGCAGTATTTT,CASSQEGRQGWSDTQYF,TRBV4-1,TRBD1,NA,TRBJ2-3
TGTGCCAGCTCTCCGCCGGGAGGGCCCTACAATGAGCAGTTCTTC,CASSPPGGPYNEQFF,TRBV13,TRBD2,NA,TRBJ2-1
TGTGCCAGCAGTGACTTAGCGGCCACAGATACGCAGTATTTT,CASSDLAATDTQYF,TRBV12-3/TRBV12-4,NA,NA,TRBJ2-3
TGTGCCAGCACCCCGGGGGTGGTTCGGGATACGTACAATGAGCAGTTCTTC,CASTPGVVRDTYNEQFF,TRBV7-8,NA,many,TRBJ2-1
TGTGCCAGCAGTCGGGACAGGGAGAACTATGGCTACACCTTC,CASSRDRENYGYTF,TRBV12-3/TRBV12-4,TRBD1,many,TRBJ1-2
TGCAGTGCTAGAGGAGTCGGGGGGTCCTACGAGCAGTACTTC,CSARGVGGSYEQYF,TRBV20-1,TRBD2,many,TRBJ2-7
TGTGCCAGCAGCTCCTACAGCCCTGGGGCCAACGTCCTGACTTTC,CASSSYSPGANVLTF,TRBV7-2,NA,many,TRBJ2-6
TGTGCCAGCAGTCTAACCCCGGGCAGGGCAGACCTCGATCAGCCCCAGCATTTT,CASSLTPGRADLDQPQHF,TRBV27,NA,few,TRBJ1-5
TGTGCCAGCAGCGTTGGAGGACGACAAAATGAGCAGTTCTTC,CASSVGGRQNEQFF,TRBV9,NA,few,TRBJ2-1
TGCGCCAGCAGCCAAGGAGGGGGCTCGCCCTACGAGCAGTACTTC,CASSQGGGSPYEQYF,TRBV5-1,NA,NA,TRBJ2-7
TGTGCCAGCAGCTTAGTGGCGGGAGATTCCGGGGAGCTGTTTTTT,CASSLVAGDSGELFF,TRBV11-2,TRBD2,few,TRBJ2-2
TGTGCCAGCAGTGAAGCGCTTCTTGACCAGATAGTGTTTGGATCCTACAATGAGCAGTTCTTC,CASSEALLDQIVFGSYNEQFF,TRBV6-1,NA,many,TRBJ2-1